This TCR beta chain was recovered during a study of shared clonotypes between healthy human individuals. Looking at the study overall: Donors had three CD4 naive, three CD4 memory, two CD8 naive and one CD8 memory plate apiece.

Clones were read by immunoSEQ multiplex PCR, and TCRdb kept only the in-frame ones, dropping some. The sample has about 2 million clones, 85% to 95% seen once. J was trimmed by 2 bases and V by 3 bases; bases with no gene match: 8. The CDR3 is 15 residues long. Germline CDR1 reads GTSNPN; CDR2 reads SVGIG (reference sequence). All of the donors resided in Nashville, Tennessee, and each was a Caucasian adult. The source of this sequence is a man aged 18-30 years in good health. This chain connects TRBV30 to TRBJ2-7; 9 bases align to TRBD1. The sequenced material came from naive CD4+ T cells sorted from blood. Subset meaning: CD45RA+ positively selected. CDR3 sequence reads: CAWRITGGLPYEQYF. DNA for the CDR3: TGTGCCTGGAGGATTACAGGGGGCCTCCCCTACGAGCAGTACTTC.